This is a list of T cell receptor beta chains from one sample in a study of blood T cell repertoires in COVID-19. Clones were read by immunoSEQ multiplex PCR, and TCRdb kept only the in-frame ones, dropping some. The table includes approximately 270,000 clones, about 90% detected once. The sequenced material came from PBMCs or T cells enriched from blood (not recorded which). Receptors were obtained from a human donor in a cohort exposed to, infected with or recovered from COVID-19 (not recorded which). The donor label of this sample is uncertain. CDR3s include the opening cysteine and the closing phenylalanine or tryptophan. D genes are given only for firm matches. Part of the rows lack a size; the others show once, few, many or a class for expanded clones.

TRBV11-2,TRBD1,TRBJ2-7,-,TGTGCCAGCAGGCCTATGGACAGGGGGCGAACCTACGAGCAGTACTTC,CASRPMDRGRTYEQYF
TRBV7-8,-,TRBJ1-1,-,TGTGCCACCATCTCAGAAAAGGAGACGAACACTGAAGCTTTCTTT,CATISEKETNTEAFF
TRBV27,-,TRBJ2-4,-,TGTGCCAGCAGTTTATGGACAGGGAGGGACATTCAGTACTTC,CASSLWTGRDIQYF
TRBV3-1/TRBV3-2,-,TRBJ1-5,-,TGTGCCAGCAGCCGCGAACCGGGACGGGGGGGATATTGCAATCAGCCCCAGCATTTT,CASSREPGRGGYCNQPQHF
TRBV9,-,TRBJ2-1,-,TGTGCCAGCAGCGTTTTCTGGGGGGTCTCCTACAATGAGCAGTTCTTC,CASSVFWGVSYNEQFF
TRBV30,-,TRBJ2-5,-,TGTGCCTGGAGTCGACGGAGCCAAGAGACCCAGTACTTC,CAWSRRSQETQYF
TRBV2,-,TRBJ2-3,-,TGTGCCATCCCCCGGGACACTACCGAGGGGCAGTATTTT,CAIPRDTTEGQYF
TRBV24-1,-,TRBJ2-2,-,TGTGCCACCAGTGACCCCGGAGGGGTAAACACCGGGGAGCTGTTTTTT,CATSDPGGVNTGELFF
TRBV6-1,TRBD1,TRBJ2-3,-,TGTGCCAGCAGTGAAGCAGCAGGACAGGGGGTGTGGGATACGCAGTATTTT,CASSEAAGQGVWDTQYF
TRBV11-3,TRBD2,TRBJ2-1,-,TGTGCCAGCAGCTTAAAAGGGACTAGAAATGAGCAGTTCTTC,CASSLKGTRNEQFF
TRBV30,-,TRBJ1-1,-,TGTGCCTGGAGTCTCGAAAGTAGCACTGAAGCTTTCTTT,CAWSLESSTEAFF
TRBV19,TRBD1,TRBJ2-7,-,TGTGCCAGTAGTATAGTCCGAGGGGGCCAATTCTCCTACGAGCAGTACTTC,CASSIVRGGQFSYEQYF
TRBV11-2,TRBD1,TRBJ1-2,-,TGTGCCAGCAGCCCGACGGACAGGGCAGACTATGGCTACACCTTC,CASSPTDRADYGYTF
TRBV6-1,TRBD1,TRBJ1-2,-,TGTGCCAGCAGTGAAGCGACAGGGGCCGGTGGCTACACCTTC,CASSEATGAGGYTF
TRBV19,TRBD1,TRBJ2-2,-,TGTGCCAGTAGTATCGGACAGGGGGCCGACGGGGAGCTGTTTTTT,CASSIGQGADGELFF
TRBV27,-,TRBJ1-1,-,TGTGCCAGCAGTTTATCGCTCGGGGGAACTGAAGCTTTCTTT,CASSLSLGGTEAFF
TRBV19,TRBD2,TRBJ2-5,-,TGTGCCAGTAGCACTAGGGGAGGGGTTGTGCAAGAGACCCAGTACTTC,CASSTRGGVVQETQYF
TRBV30,TRBD2,TRBJ2-5,once,TGTGCCTGGATTTCGGGGGGGATACAAGAGACCCAGTACTTC,CAWISGGIQETQYF
TRBV4-2,-,TRBJ1-4,once,TGTGCCAGCAGCCAAGTCGACGGGGATGAAAAACTGTTTTTT,CASSQVDGDEKLFF
TRBV5-1,-,TRBJ1-2,-,TGCGCCAGCAGCTTGGTTACTAACTATGGCTACACCTTC,CASSLVTNYGYTF
TRBV28,-,TRBJ1-4,-,TGTGCCAGCAGTTTAACGGTAGTTAATGAAAAACTGTTTTTT,CASSLTVVNEKLFF
TRBV4-1,TRBD1,TRBJ1-5,-,TGCGCCAGCAGCCAACCGGCAGGGGGGAAGAGCAATCAGCCCCAGCATTTT,CASSQPAGGKSNQPQHF
TRBV7-6,-,TRBJ1-6,-,TGTGCCAGCAGTCCTAGATGGGGAGACGCCTATAATTCACCCCTCCACTTT,CASSPRWGDAYNSPLHF